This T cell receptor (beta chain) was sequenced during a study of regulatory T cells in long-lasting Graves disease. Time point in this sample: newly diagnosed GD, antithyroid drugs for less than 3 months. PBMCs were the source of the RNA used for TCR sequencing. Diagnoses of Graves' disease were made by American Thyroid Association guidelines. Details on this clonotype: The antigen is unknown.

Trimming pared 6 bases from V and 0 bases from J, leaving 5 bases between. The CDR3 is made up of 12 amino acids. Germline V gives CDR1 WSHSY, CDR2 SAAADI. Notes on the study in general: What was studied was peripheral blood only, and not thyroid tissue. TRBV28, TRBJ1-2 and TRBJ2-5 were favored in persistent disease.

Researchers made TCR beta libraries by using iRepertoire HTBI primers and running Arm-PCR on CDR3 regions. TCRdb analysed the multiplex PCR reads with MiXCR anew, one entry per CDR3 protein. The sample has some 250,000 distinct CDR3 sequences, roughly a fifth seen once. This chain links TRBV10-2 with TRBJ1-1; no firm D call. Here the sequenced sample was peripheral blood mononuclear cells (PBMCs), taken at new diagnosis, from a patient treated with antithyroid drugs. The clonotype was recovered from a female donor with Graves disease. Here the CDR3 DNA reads TGCGCCAGCAGGACGGTGAACACTGAAGCTTTCTTT. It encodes CASRTVNTEAFF.